This TCR beta chain was found in a study of identifying expanded T cells in peripheral blood (dated by TCRdb to about 2019). Study-level background: Technical replicates were generated by sequencing separate aliquots of the same genomic DNA pool, and four replicates were compared pairwise. Study-wide conclusions, independent of this receptor: The authors expected that over much longer intervals, such as months to years, biological variance in healthy repertoires might increase even further. The binomial model flagged approximately 1.3 differentially abundant clones between technical replicates but around 16 over roughly two weeks and approximately 18 over about four weeks. Across all healthy-donor time intervals, the beta-binomial model significantly lowered both the number of clones called differentially abundant and the false-positive rate. Across all healthy donors, variance in clone template counts between roughly 2-week samples was found to increase significantly with total template count.

The immunoSEQ Assay, which uses bias-controlled multiplex PCR amplification of genomic DNA, was used to profile TCRbeta CDR3 regions. Turning to the authors' computational methods: To quantify the absolute abundance of each unique TCRbeta CDR3 region, the sequences were collapsed and filtered. Two models were used to test differential abundance: a binomial model (Fisher-equivalent) and a beta-binomial model that adds time-dependent variance fitted from healthy donors. Clones with fewer than 5 combined templates were removed, and a clone was called differentially abundant if the clone's Benjamini-Hochberg FDR was below 0.01. Using the form v = (b*log(k)+a)^2, the beta-binomial variance was modeled as a function of the total template count across the two samples. Entries here come from immuneACCESS through TCRdb and include only in-frame sequences with V and J called. Some clones fail to appear in such tables; in the studies checked, an unresolved V gene covers under half of the shortfall, and the cause of the remainder is unknown. That table furnishes V, J and clone size, whereas the DNA furnished D and trimming. A total of 75,000 to 100,000 clones appear in this sample, 89% of them only once. Roughly 2.8% of the sample is in the top ten clones.

V has 3 bases trimmed and J has 0 bases trimmed; junction bases matching no gene number 4. CDR1 MNHNY and CDR2 SVGAGI were looked up in the germline V gene (reference sequence). The CDR3 starts with the cysteine, ends with the phenylalanine, and has 16 residues. Just the 48-base CDR3 DNA is kept, in frame starting at base 1. No immune events such as infections were documented for the healthy donors during the collection period. Blood repertoires from healthy donors were used as a training cohort for calibrating time-dependent variance in a beta-binomial model of differential abundance of T-cell clones. The training cohort included approximately 10 healthy donors, of whom 3 were female and 7 were male. The donors were between about 25 and 65 years old, with an average age of approximately 47 years. Obtained from a commercial supplier, whole blood was collected from each healthy donor at three time points set around 2 weeks apart. For immunosequencing, genomic DNA was extracted from unsorted whole blood.

As concerns this clone: Its specific antigen is unknown. No quality values exist for individual bases; no much larger clone is one base distant.

The receptor's source is a person aged 18 to 69 in good health. The source material was blood. The chain is encoded by TRBV6-6 joined to TRBJ1-3; 8 nucleotides in the junction match TRBD1. This receptor carries the CDR3 CASSYRTGNSGNTIYF. The DNA sequence is as follows: TGTGCCAGCAGTTATCGGACAGGGAACTCTGGAAACACCATATATTTT.